This TCR beta chain was retrieved from a study of blood T cell repertoires in COVID-19. Per the germline V gene, CDR1 is SGHNT and CDR2 is YENEEA. Trimming at V came to 3 bases and at J to 2 bases, leaving 20 bases not matched to a gene. The CDR3 length is 20 residues. Original methodology: The assay estimated nucleated cells by amplifying reference gene primers. Data came from immunoSEQ multiplex PCR; TCRdb stores just in-frame clones and leaves some out. V, J and clone size were drawn from that table, and D and trimming were deduced from the DNA. Here the sample spans 300,000 to 400,000 clones, roughly 90% being singletons.

The sequence derives from a man between 60 and 75 years old who had recovered from COVID-19. Sequencing was done on a sample of PBMCs or T cells enriched from blood (not recorded which). This chain uses TRBV11-3 with TRBJ2-7; 9 bases are a match to TRBD2. Here the CDR3 DNA reads TGTGCCAGCAGCTTTATAAATTCAGTGCCTAGCGGGGAGGGCCCCTACGAGCAGTACTTC. It codes for CASSFINSVPSGEGPYEQYF.